This T cell receptor (beta chain) was found in a study of blood T cell repertoires in COVID-19. Study context: Italy, Spain and the United States were the sources of the convalescent and acute COVID-19 samples.

This table comes from immunoSEQ multiplex PCR, and its TCRdb copy is limited to in-frame clones, with some not included. The sample yields a few hundred thousand clones, about 89% seen once. Assignments of participants to cohorts depended upon their own reported clinical history. Trimming cost V 1 base and J 3 bases, with 19 bases left between them. CDR1 is SGHRS, CDR2 YFSETQ, per germline. The CDR3 runs to 17 residues. V gene TRBV5-1 combines with J gene TRBJ1-2; D is undetermined. This clonotype was obtained from a woman in her 40s who had been exposed to COVID-19. Sequencing was performed on PBMCs or T cells enriched from blood (not recorded which). The CDR3 DNA sequence: TGCGCCAGCAGCTTGAGGCCCCGGGAGCTAAGGGACTATGGCTACACCTTC. Its protein product is CASSLRPRELRDYGYTF.